Shown below are 16 T cell receptor beta chains from a single sample sequenced in a study of metastatic and nonmetastatic thyroid tumors. TCRdb re-clonotyped the PCR reads through MiXCR. The sample carries under 30,000 clones, around 14% recorded once. No treatment of any kind had been given to any patient before thyroid surgery. Sequenced sample: blood. The receptors originated from a female donor with papillary thyroid cancer or a benign thyroid nodule (not recorded which). Some clones in this sample may be carry-over from other donors' samples.

This clone showed up just a few times. The genes are TRBV6-1 and TRBJ2-3, with D perhaps being TRBD1 or TRBD2 (5 bases each). Trimming stripped 6 bases from V and 0 bases from J, with 13 bases between. The CDR3 has 15 amino acids. The germline V gene has CDR1 MNHNS and CDR2 SASEGT. CDR3 sequence: CASSSPGASTDTQYF. CDR3 nucleotide sequence: TGTGCCAGCAGCTCTCCCGGGGCTAGCACAGATACGCAGTATTTT.

In its sample, this clone was seen many times. The chain is built from TRBV4-3 and TRBJ2-5; TRBD1 aligns across 7 bases. Germline assignment: CDR1 LGHNA and CDR2 YSLEER. V was clipped by 4 bases and J by 3 bases; unmatched bases: 5. This CDR3 comprises 14 residues. CDR3 DNA: TGCGCCAGCAGCCGCCTAGGGACAGAAGAGACCCAGTACTTC. It specifies CASSRLGTEETQYF.

This clone was observed many times. V usage is TRBV6-1 and J usage is TRBJ1-1, with D perhaps matching TRBD1 (6 bases). The ends were cut back, 6 bases at V and 12 bases at J, with 17 bases in the middle. The V gene's germline CDR1 is MNHNS and CDR2 SASEGT. This CDR3 has 12 residues. This CDR3 reads CASRKQGLGTFF. CDR3 in DNA: TGTGCCAGCAGGAAACAGGGATTAGGGACTTTCTTT.

The table lists this clone with many counts. This sequence joins TRBV15 and TRBJ1-4, with TRBD1 identical over 8 bases. This CDR3 comprises 16 residues. Trimming removed 3 bases from V and 5 bases from J; junction bases left unmatched: 8. The germline CDR1 and CDR2 sequences are LNHNV and YYDKDF (reference sequence). This CDR3 reads CATSRDRDGANEKLFF. DNA for the CDR3: TGTGCCACCAGCAGGGACAGGGATGGTGCGAATGAAAAACTGTTTTTT.

With regard to this clone: Sequence at one end of the junction differs from germline and may be a read error. This sequence joins TRBV9 and TRBJ1-6; D remains ambiguous. This CDR3 comprises 15 residues. Germline lookup yields CDR1 SGDLS and CDR2 YYNGEE. The CDR3 region is CARSEDETLYSPLHF. DNA of the CDR3: TGTGCCAGAAGCGAGGACGAGACCCTATATTCACCCCTCCACTTT.

By share, this clone counts as medium-sized. This rearrangement joins TRBV20-1 to TRBJ2-7; 9 bases match TRBD1. Germline V CDR1 and CDR2: DFQATT, SNEGSKA (reference sequence). V trimming: 5 bases; J trimming: 1 base; junction bases outside the gene matches: 6. The length of the CDR3 is 14 residues. The CDR3 DNA is TGCAGTGCTTGGGGACAGGGCGAATCCTACGAGCAGTACTTC. Translating gives CSAWGQGESYEQYF.

This clone qualifies as medium-sized. The chain uses TRBV6-1 and TRBJ2-7; D gene uncertain. The CDR3 spans 13 residues. Trimming removed 2 bases at V and 1 base at J, with 6 bases between. Germline V lookup: CDR1 MNHNS, CDR2 SASEGT. CDR3 sequence reads: CASSEPESYEQYF. The CDR3 bases are TGTGCCAGCAGTGAACCGGAATCCTACGAGCAGTACTTC.

The CDR3 reads CASTQSVFDETWYF. The CDR3 coding sequence is TGTGCCAGCACTCAGTCCGTGTTTGATGAGACCTGGTACTTC. The chain has TRBV6-1 and TRBJ2-5; D is unclear. Germline CDR1 MNHNS, CDR2 SASEGT. Trimming took 7 bases from V and 13 from J, leaving 25 bases between them. The CDR3 consists of 14 residues.

This clone was counted a few times. The rearrangement links TRBV27 to TRBJ2-1; 14 nucleotides agree with TRBD2. The trim removed 5 bases at V and 5 bases at J, leaving 2 bases unmatched. CDR3 size: 15 residues. CDR1 MNHEY and CDR2 SMNVEV come from the germline V gene (reference sequence). This chain's CDR3 is CASSPGLAGDNEQFF. CDR3 bases: TGTGCCAGCAGTCCGGGACTAGCGGGGGACAATGAGCAGTTCTTC.

This clone was counted at least ten times. J is TRBJ2-3 and V is TRBV25-1; D gene unclear. The CDR3 has 13 residues. Between the trimmed V and J ends, which lost 0 bases and 4 bases, there was a span of 5 bases. From germline, CDR1 is MGHDK and CDR2 SYGVNS. DNA for the CDR3: TGTGCCAGCAGTGAATATGGCCCAGATACGCAGTATTTT. It yields the protein CASSEYGPDTQYF.

CDR3 bases: TGTGCCAGCAGCATAACTAGCGGTTCCTACGAGCAGTACTTC. Translation: CASSITSGSYEQYF. This chain connects TRBV11-2 to TRBJ2-7; the match to TRBD2 covers 8 bases. CDR1 and CDR2 from the germline V gene are SGHAT and FQNNGV. The junction had 4 bases not matched to a gene; V was cut back by 5 bases and J by 1 base. This CDR3 comprises 14 residues. The entire variable domain, with the rest obtained from reference TRBV11-2 and TRBJ2-7, is as follows: EAGVAQSPRYKIIEKRQSVAFWCNPISGHATLYWYQQILGQGPKLLIQFQNNGVVDDSQLPKDRFSAERLKGVDSTLKIQPAKLEDSAVYLCASSITSGSYEQYFGPGTRLTVT.

This chain uses TRBV20-1 with TRBJ2-7, with TRBD1 matching 10 bases. V gave up 5 bases and J gave up 5 bases; unmatched junction bases: 9. The CDR3 runs 14 residues. Germline assignment: CDR1 DFQATT and CDR2 SNEGSKA (reference sequence). CDR3 DNA: TGCAGTGCTCAGTACCGGGACAGGGGCGACGAGCAGTACTTC. Its translation: CSAQYRDRGDEQYF.

The V call is TRBV20-1, the J call TRBJ2-2, with D possibly being TRBD1 or TRBD2 (6 bases each). V gave up 3 bases and J gave up 7 bases, with 21 bases separating them. Germline lookup yields CDR1 DFQATT and CDR2 SNEGSKA (reference sequence). The CDR3 is 16 residues long. CDR3 in amino acids: CSARESPRGLGGELFF. The CDR3 nucleotides are TGCAGTGCTAGGGAAAGCCCCAGGGGACTCGGCGGGGAGCTGTTTTTT.

This chain uses TRBV3-1 with TRBJ2-1, with 9 bases identical to TRBD2. This CDR3 has 15 amino acids. The germline CDR1 and CDR2 sequences are LGHDT and YNNKEL (reference sequence). Trimming at V came to 5 bases and at J to 8 bases, leaving 10 bases not matched to a gene. The CDR3 DNA is TGTGCCAGCAGCGCGACTAGCGGCGGGGGGGATGAGCAGTTCTTC. This gives the protein CASSATSGGGDEQFF.

This clone has ten or more counts. This chain connects TRBV9 to TRBJ2-1, with 9 bases matching TRBD2. Germline assignment: CDR1 SGDLS and CDR2 YYNGEE. J was trimmed by 8 bases and V by 4 bases; bases with no gene match: 10. The CDR3 consists of 15 residues. The CDR3 loop is CASSLMAGGMDEQFF. The CDR3 DNA reads as TGTGCCAGCAGCCTTATGGCGGGAGGGATGGATGAGCAGTTCTTC.

This clone was recorded at least ten times. Other DNA sequences of this sample code for an identical CDR3. The J gene is TRBJ1-3, the V gene TRBV11-1; weak D call: TRBD1 (5 bases). Looked up from germline, CDR1 is SGHAT and CDR2 is FQDESV (reference sequence). The CDR3 totals 16 residues. Trimming took off 0 bases at V and 0 bases at J, with 9 bases between the two ends. DNA of the CDR3: TGTGCCAGCAGCTTAGCGCCAGGGTCCTCTGGAAACACCATATATTTT. This translates into CASSLAPGSSGNTIYF.